Presented here are 29 T cell receptor beta chains from one specimen sequenced in a study of cytomegalovirus exposure and HLA in healthy donors. Primers for the PCR totalled 60 Vbeta and 13 Jbeta. The protocol was immunoSEQ multiplex PCR, while the TCRdb copy is restricted to in-frame clones and leaves out a portion. The sample holds over 130,000 clones, 60% to 70% seen once. Sequenced material: PBMCs. The receptor set was obtained from a woman in her sixties in good health and CMV-seropositive.

The rearrangement uses TRBV4-3 and TRBJ2-7; 8 positions agree with TRBD2. The J segment lost 6 bases and the V segment lost 0 bases, leaving 7 bases of the junction unmatched. Germline-derived CDR1 and CDR2 are LGHNA and YSLEER. The CDR3 loop spans 15 amino acids. The CDR3 loop reads CASSQDRAGVGEQYF. CDR3 DNA: TGCGCCAGCAGCCAAGATCGAGCGGGAGTGGGCGAGCAGTACTTC.

This chain uses TRBV5-1 with TRBJ2-1; 10 bases line up with TRBD1. This CDR3 is built from 15 residues. Germline V gives CDR1 SGHRS, CDR2 YFSETQ. The junction had 9 bases not matched to a gene; V was cut back by 3 bases and J by 9 bases. The CDR3 DNA reads TGCGCCAGCAGCTGGGGACAGGGGTTTAGTAGTGAGCAGTTCTTC. Translating it yields CASSWGQGFSSEQFF.

The chain is built from TRBV7-6 and TRBJ2-5; 8 positions agree with TRBD1. V shed 3 bases and J 5 bases; nucleotides not matched to a gene: 11. This CDR3 spans 16 amino acids. CDR1 is SGHVS, CDR2 FNYEAQ, per germline. DNA for the CDR3: TGTGCCAGCAGCTTTCGGACAGGGATTGGTGAGGAGACCCAGTACTTC. It codes for CASSFRTGIGEETQYF.

The rearrangement joins TRBV7-2 to TRBJ1-1; a weak D match, TRBD1 (5 bases). Germline V lookup: CDR1 SGHTA, CDR2 FQGNSA. The CDR3 extends over 13 amino acids. The germline V and J ends were trimmed by 5 bases and 3 bases, with 10 bases remaining between them. CDR3 residues: CASSVDSYTEAFF. The CDR3 DNA sequence: TGTGCCAGCAGCGTCGACAGCTACACTGAAGCTTTCTTT.

The chain links TRBV25-1 to TRBJ2-1; D might be TRBD2 (6 bases). The CDR3 runs to 15 residues. Germline CDR1 is MGHDK and CDR2 is SYGVNS. V gave up 6 bases and J gave up 6 bases, with 18 bases separating them. Here the CDR3 reads CASREPGVSPNEQFF. CDR3 coding DNA: TGTGCCAGCAGGGAACCGGGAGTCAGTCCCAATGAGCAGTTCTTC.

V and J are TRBV10-3 and TRBJ2-7; TRBD1 aligns across 9 bases. Losses at the gene ends were 6 bases for V and 5 bases for J; bases not matched to a gene: 2. Germline assignment: CDR1 ENHRY and CDR2 SYGVKD. The CDR3 runs 12 residues. CDR3 DNA sequence: TGTGCCATCAGGCGGACAGGGGACGAGCAGTACTTC. It encodes CAIRRTGDEQYF.

The chain uses TRBV19 and TRBJ2-2; D unresolved. Germline values: CDR1 LNHDA, CDR2 SQIVND (reference sequence). The ends were cut back, 7 bases at V and 5 bases at J, with 11 bases in the middle. The CDR3 has 13 amino acids. The CDR3 region is CASKVTLTGELFF. CDR3 sequence (DNA): TGTGCCAGTAAAGTGACTTTAACCGGGGAGCTGTTTTTT.

The CDR3 DNA follows: TGCGCCAGCAGCTTATCCGGGACAATAGCCCCCTACGAGCAGTACTTC. Protein: CASSLSGTIAPYEQYF. This sequence joins TRBV5-1 and TRBJ2-7, with D tentatively TRBD1 (6 bases). CDR1 and CDR2 from the germline V gene are SGHRS and YFSETQ. V gave up 2 bases and J gave up 2 bases, with 17 bases separating them. CDR3 size: 16 residues. The whole variable domain, filled in from reference TRBV5-1 and TRBJ2-7, reads KAGVTQTPRYLIKTRGQQVTLSCSPISGHRSVSWYQQTPGQGLQFLFEYFSETQRNKGNFPGRFSGRQFSNSRSEMNVSTLELGDSALYLCASSLSGTIAPYEQYFGPGTRLTVT.

The chain is built from TRBV5-1 and TRBJ2-5; 7 positions agree with TRBD1. The end of the DNA aligns better with TRBJ2-7, so the J call may be wrong. Per the germline V gene, CDR1 is SGHRS and CDR2 is YFSETQ. This CDR3 comprises 15 residues. As DNA, the CDR3 is TGCGCCAGCAGCTTTGGTCGACAGGGTGACTACGAGCAGTACTTC. It specifies CASSFGRQGDYEQYF.

This chain connects TRBV18 to TRBJ1-2; the match to TRBD1 covers 10 bases. The trim removed 3 bases at V and 3 bases at J, leaving 4 bases unmatched. There are 15 residues in the CDR3. Germline CDR1 reads KGHSH; CDR2 reads LQKENI. The CDR3 DNA is TGTGCCAGCTCACCGGGACAGGGGACGTACTATGGCTACACCTTC. It codes for CASSPGQGTYYGYTF.

This clone was seen once. This sequence joins TRBV4-3 and TRBJ2-1; 9 bases align to TRBD2. Germline CDR1 reads LGHNA; CDR2 reads YSLEER. CDR3 size: 18 residues. J gave up 2 bases and V 1 base, and 9 bases lay outside the gene matches. As DNA, the CDR3 is TGCGCCAGCAGCCAAGGTGCCGGCGGGAGGGGAGCCTACAATGAGCAGTTCTTC. Protein product: CASSQGAGGRGAYNEQFF.

The chain is built from TRBV27 and TRBJ2-1; D might be TRBD1 (7 bases). Germline loops: CDR1 MNHEY, CDR2 SMNVEV (reference sequence). There are 14 residues in the CDR3. The V end lost 6 bases, the J end lost 6 bases, and 15 bases lay between the germline ends. This CDR3 is CASRDSGGLNEQFF. The CDR3 region has the DNA TGTGCCAGCAGAGACTCAGGGGGGCTCAATGAGCAGTTCTTC.

This chain links TRBV30 with TRBJ1-2; D may be TRBD1 (5 bases). This CDR3 spans 14 amino acids. CDR1 is GTSNPN and CDR2 is SVGIG in the germline V gene (reference sequence). V lost 2 bases to trimming and J lost 12 bases, with 22 bases between them. The CDR3 DNA reads TGTGCCTGGAGTCAGACTCCCGGACAACGTGGTAACACCTTC. It yields the protein CAWSQTPGQRGNTF.

This clone was seen a few times. This chain links TRBV9 with TRBJ1-1; D is perhaps TRBD1 (6 bases). The V end was cut by 0 bases, the J end by 7 bases, with 13 bases between. This CDR3 has 14 amino acids. The germline V gene has CDR1 SGDLS and CDR2 YYNGEE. Written as DNA, the CDR3 is TGTGCCAGCAGCGTAGCTGGGGGGGCTAGTGAAGCTTTCTTT. Amino acid sequence: CASSVAGGASEAFF. Supplemented by reference TRBV9 and TRBJ1-1, the full variable domain reads DSGVTQTPKHLITATGQRVTLRCSPRSGDLSVYWYQQSLDQGLQFLIQYYNGEERAKGNILERFSAQQFPDLHSELNLSSLELGDSALYFCASSVAGGASEAFFGQGTRLTVV.

The count of this clone is one. The chain is built from TRBV7-3 and TRBJ2-2; the D is unclear. CDR3 length: 15 residues. Germline-derived CDR1 and CDR2 are SGHTA and FQGTGA. Trimming left V 0 bases short and J 4 bases short, with 9 bases between. Here the CDR3 DNA reads TGTGCCAGCAGCTTAACGGCCCCCAGCACCGGGGAGCTGTTTTTT. Amino acids: CASSLTAPSTGELFF.

The rearrangement links TRBV7-3 to TRBJ2-1, with a tentative D call TRBD2 (6 bases). The CDR3 totals 13 residues. The V and J ends lost 8 bases and 4 bases respectively, with 12 bases between them. Germline CDR1 and CDR2: SGHTA and FQGTGA. CDR3 region: CASSTGSYNEQFF. The CDR3 nucleotides are TGTGCCAGCTCCACCGGGAGTTACAATGAGCAGTTCTTC.

The genes are TRBV5-1 and TRBJ2-7, with D perhaps matching TRBD2 (6 bases). The V gene's germline CDR1 is SGHRS and CDR2 YFSETQ. The CDR3 spans 16 residues. Trimming stripped 0 bases from V and 6 bases from J, with 19 bases between. CDR3 in amino acids: CASSLGGWGVGSEQYF. The CDR3 DNA reads TGCGCCAGCAGCTTGGGCGGCTGGGGGGTGGGGAGCGAGCAGTACTTC. The full variable domain, its missing parts supplied by reference TRBV5-1 and TRBJ2-7, is KAGVTQTPRYLIKTRGQQVTLSCSPISGHRSVSWYQQTPGQGLQFLFEYFSETQRNKGNFPGRFSGRQFSNSRSEMNVSTLELGDSALYLCASSLGGWGVGSEQYFGPGTRLTVT.

This clone came up a few times. The chain has TRBV6-5 and TRBJ2-5; D perhaps matches TRBD1 (5 bases). The ends were cut back, 2 bases at V and 5 bases at J, with 12 bases in the middle. The CDR3 is 14 residues long. The V gene's germline CDR1 is MNHEY and CDR2 SVGAGI. The CDR3 DNA reads TGTGCCAGCAGTTACAATCAGGGCCTGGAGACCCAGTACTTC. It is translated as CASSYNQGLETQYF.

This chain connects TRBV28 to TRBJ1-1; 8 bases align to TRBD1. V dropped 5 bases and J dropped 5; count of bases not matched to a gene: 4. There are 13 residues in the CDR3. The germline V gene has CDR1 MDHEN and CDR2 SYDVKM. The CDR3 region has the DNA TGTGCCAGCAGTAAGGACAGGGAAACTGAAGCTTTCTTT. It yields the protein CASSKDRETEAFF.

Concerning this clone itself: One end of the junction is discordant with germline, which a read error may explain. This sequence joins TRBV7-9 and TRBJ2-1; D might be TRBD2 (5 bases). The CDR3 sequence is 14 residues long. Germline CDR1 SEHNR, CDR2 FQNEAQ (reference sequence). CDR3 protein: CVSSLGSGYNEQFF. The CDR3 DNA sequence: TGTGTCAGCAGCCTCGGGTCGGGGTACAATGAGCAGTTCTTC.

The V and J genes are TRBV30 and TRBJ1-2; possible D gene TRBD1, 6 bases. This CDR3 contains 13 residues. V lost 0 bases, J lost 7 bases, and 12 bases lay in between. Germline loops: CDR1 GTSNPN, CDR2 SVGIG (reference sequence). CDR3 loop: CAWSVQGVGGYTF. The DNA for the CDR3 is TGTGCCTGGAGTGTACAGGGAGTGGGTGGCTACACCTTC. The whole variable domain, remainder taken from reference TRBV30 and TRBJ1-2, is SQTIHQWPATLVQPVGSPLSLECTVEGTSNPNLYWYRQAAGRGLQLLFYSVGIGQISSEVPQNLSASRPQDRQFILSSKKLLLSDSGFYLCAWSVQGVGGYTFGSGTRLTVV.

The chain couples TRBV28 to TRBJ1-1; 7 positions agree with TRBD1. Germline values: CDR1 MDHEN, CDR2 SYDVKM. The V segment lost 5 bases and the J segment 4 bases; nucleotides outside the gene matches: 16. The CDR3 covers 17 residues. CDR3 DNA sequence: TGTGCCAGCAGTCCTTATGGGGGACAGCTGTCGGTCACTGAAGCTTTCTTT. Encoded protein: CASSPYGGQLSVTEAFF.

This chain joins TRBV2 and TRBJ1-1; TRBD1 matches 10 bases. V shed 7 bases, J shed 7 bases, and the junction held 9 bases outside the gene matches. The CDR3 extends over 14 amino acids. Germline V lookup: CDR1 SNHLY, CDR2 FYNNEI. DNA of the CDR3: TGTGCCAGCATAGGGATAAGGACAGGGGGTGAAGCTTTCTTT. Encoded protein: CASIGIRTGGEAFF.

The V and J genes are TRBV6-5 and TRBJ2-7; 12 nucleotides agree with TRBD2. Germline values: CDR1 MNHEY, CDR2 SVGAGI. The CDR3 is 16 amino acids. Germline trimming cut 4 bases from V and 6 bases from J; bases unmatched to any gene: 10. The CDR3 coding sequence is TGTGCCAGCAGTTTGTCGACTAGCGGGAGATACAGCGAGCAGTACTTC. Its translation is CASSLSTSGRYSEQYF.

The chain joins TRBV10-1 to TRBJ2-2; D perhaps matches TRBD1 (5 bases). The length of the CDR3 is 13 residues. Looked up from germline, CDR1 is WNHNN and CDR2 is SYGVQD (reference sequence). Between the trimmed V and J ends, which lost 5 bases and 7 bases, there was a span of 11 bases. The CDR3: CASSRRVIGELFF. The CDR3 coding sequence is TGCGCCAGCAGTCGCAGGGTCATCGGGGAGCTGTTTTTT.

The chain uses TRBV5-1 and TRBJ1-1; D unresolved. Between the trimmed V and J ends, which lost 2 bases and 4 bases, there was a span of 12 bases. This CDR3 comprises 14 residues. The germline V gene has CDR1 SGHRS and CDR2 YFSETQ. The CDR3 coding sequence is TGCGCCAGCAGCTTCCAAGGAGAGGGCACTGAAGCTTTCTTT. Residues: CASSFQGEGTEAFF. The full variable domain, with the rest looked up from reference TRBV5-1 and TRBJ1-1, is KAGVTQTPRYLIKTRGQQVTLSCSPISGHRSVSWYQQTPGQGLQFLFEYFSETQRNKGNFPGRFSGRQFSNSRSEMNVSTLELGDSALYLCASSFQGEGTEAFFGQGTRLTVV.

The chain carries TRBV10-3 and TRBJ2-3, with TRBD2 matching over 7 bases. The CDR3 contains 14 residues. Trimming cost V 3 bases and J 6 bases; bases outside gene matches: 6. Germline CDR1 is ENHRY and CDR2 is SYGVKD. This chain's CDR3 is CAISDTSAYDTQYF. The CDR3 nucleotides read TGTGCCATCAGTGATACTAGCGCTTATGATACGCAGTATTTT.

The CDR3 region is CASTPSGGLGTYEQYF. CDR3 DNA: TGTGCCAGCACGCCAAGCGGGGGGTTAGGGACCTACGAGCAGTACTTC. The chain links TRBV28 to TRBJ2-7; TRBD2 aligns across 9 bases. The CDR3 contains 16 residues. CDR1 is MDHEN, CDR2 SYDVKM, per germline. V shed 7 bases, J shed 2 bases, and the junction held 12 bases outside the gene matches.

This clone was counted a single time. V gene TRBV6-6 combines with J gene TRBJ2-2, with 7 bases fitting TRBD1. Germline loops: CDR1 MNHNY, CDR2 SVGAGI (reference sequence). This CDR3 comprises 16 residues. The ends lost 6 bases at V and 2 bases at J; junction bases unmatched: 9. CDR3 coding DNA: TGTGCCAGCAGCCGGGCCGGGACAGTTAACACCGGGGAGCTGTTTTTT. It is translated as CASSRAGTVNTGELFF.